This T cell receptor beta chain was sequenced during a study of blood T cell repertoires in COVID-19. Study information: The United States, Italy and Spain supplied acute and convalescent COVID-19 samples. In each case, the material was cDNA or gDNA derived from T cells, B-cell-depleted T cells, or PBMCs.

Authors' data handling: Amplification from reference gene primers served as the basis for estimated nucleated cell counts. Sequencing was performed with immunoSEQ multiplex PCR; in TCRdb, only in-frame clones are kept and a portion is missing. That table is the source of V, J and clone size, and D and trimming were worked out from the DNA. Of roughly 210,000 clones in the sample, 84% are singletons; the top ten hold approximately 10%. CDR1 and CDR2 (germline): MNHEY, SVGEGT. The CDR3 extends over 11 amino acids. Trimming took off 5 bases at V and 7 bases at J, with 7 bases between the two ends. Seattle-derived patients entered the study during active infection and were followed longitudinally.

The receptor comes from a woman of 80 years or more with COVID-19, enrolled during active disease. V is TRBV6-2 or TRBV6-3 and J is TRBJ2-3, with D unclear. Sequenced input: peripheral blood. In DNA form, the CDR3 reads TGTGCCAGCAGTGGGCTATATACGCAGTATTTT. This sequence encodes CASSGLYTQYF.